This T cell receptor (beta chain) was captured in a study of blood T cell repertoires in COVID-19. About the study: Collection of acute and convalescent COVID-19 samples took place in the United States, Italy and Spain.

This clone was counted a few times. With 4 bases removed from V and 2 bases from J, the gap between germline ends came to 12 bases. The CDR3 length is 14 residues. Germline V CDR1 and CDR2: LGHDT, YNNKEL (reference sequence). Clones were read by immunoSEQ multiplex PCR, and TCRdb kept only the in-frame ones, dropping some. In the table there are hundreds of thousands of clones, about 83% of which are singletons. Patients of the Seattle cohort, enrolled during active infection, were followed longitudinally. Sequencing input: peripheral blood. The sequence was obtained from a woman in her 30s with COVID-19, enrolled during active disease. The chain employs TRBV3-1 (or the pseudogene TRBV3-2) and TRBJ2-7, with D possibly TRBD2 on 5 matching bases. Written as DNA, the CDR3 is TGTGCCAGCAGCCGAGGCGGAGGTACCTACGAGCAGTACTTC. This codes for CASSRGGGTYEQYF.